The source of this T cell receptor beta chain is a study of T cell responses to AZD1222 COVID-19 vaccine. The overall study: Pooling of second doses given at about 4 or about 12 weeks was done. Study-wide points: Mapped onto spike, vaccine-associated CD4 TCRs spanned it and were dominant at 160-218 and 743-854. An increase in Spike-specific TCR breadth and depth was observed after two AZD1222 doses. The study reported that nearly half of spike-specific TCRs target unmutated variant regions.

Only in-frame clones appear in the TCRdb table, and some are missing; sequencing was by immunoSEQ multiplex PCR. The top ten hold around 3% of the sample, which has 150,000 to 160,000 clones, approximately 90% seen once. CDR1 and CDR2 (germline): SGHRS, YFSETQ. With V trimmed by 4 bases and J by 2 bases, 8 bases remained unmatched. There are 15 residues in the CDR3. Comment on this clone: What it binds is not known.

This sequence was found in an adult in good health. The input for sequencing was peripheral blood, taken on day 0 of AZD1222 vaccination. The rearrangement joins TRBV5-1 to TRBJ2-7, with 8 nucleotides matching TRBD1. CDR3 protein: CASSETGAGAYEQYF. CDR3 nucleotides: TGCGCCAGCAGCGAGACAGGGGCAGGGGCCTACGAGCAGTACTTC.